These 30 T cell receptor beta chains originate from one sample sequenced in a study of blood T cell repertoires in COVID-19. TCRdb's copy holds only in-frame clones and misses some; the assay was immunoSEQ multiplex PCR. Seen here are 260,000 or so clones, around four fifths observed once, and the top ten hold roughly 5.8%. Sequencing was done on a sample of peripheral blood. These TCRs come from an elderly man with acute or convalescent COVID-19.

This clone was detected only once. The chain recombines TRBV19 with TRBJ2-2, with 9 bases aligning to TRBD1. The CDR3 has 16 residues. Germline V gives CDR1 LNHDA, CDR2 SQIVND (reference sequence). With 6 bases clipped from V and 3 bases from J, the junction kept 8 bases outside the gene matches. CDR3 DNA: TGTGCCAGTAGGACCCCGGGACAGGGAGACACCGGGGAGCTGTTTTTT. Translated, it gives CASRTPGQGDTGELFF. Variable domain in full (rest from reference TRBV19 and TRBJ2-2): DGGITQSPKYLFRKEGQNVTLSCEQNLNHDAMYWYRQDPGQGLRLIYYSQIVNDFQKGDIAEGYSVSREKKESFPLTVTSAQKNPTAFYLCASRTPGQGDTGELFFGEGSRLTVL.

The V and J genes are TRBV20-1 and TRBJ2-7; tentative D call: TRBD2 (5 bases). Germline CDR1 reads DFQATT; CDR2 reads SNEGSKA (reference sequence). The V end lost 3 bases, the J end lost 1 base, and 10 bases lay between the germline ends. The length of the CDR3 is 13 residues. The CDR3 DNA sequence: TGCAGTGCTAGTGAGGGCCCGTCCTACGAGCAGTACTTC. As protein: CSASEGPSYEQYF.

The rearrangement uses TRBV28 and TRBJ1-1, with no clear D. This CDR3 has 15 residues. The V gene's germline CDR1 is MDHEN and CDR2 SYDVKM. Between the trimmed V and J ends, which lost 0 bases and 2 bases, there was a span of 10 bases. CDR3 region: CASSLWAGLNTEAFF. As DNA, the CDR3 is TGTGCCAGCAGTTTATGGGCCGGGTTAAACACTGAAGCTTTCTTT. Looking up the rest from reference TRBV28 and TRBJ1-1 gives the full variable domain: DVKVTQSSRYLVKRTGEKVFLECVQDMDHENMFWYRQDPGLGLRLIYFSYDVKMKEKGDIPEGYSVSREKKERFSLILESASTNQTSMYLCASSLWAGLNTEAFFGQGTRLTVV.

The CDR3 here is CAWSEGALGYGYTF. The CDR3 nucleotides read TGTGCCTGGAGTGAGGGAGCACTCGGCTATGGCTACACCTTC. V and J are TRBV30 and TRBJ1-2; D ambiguous. This CDR3 is 14 amino acids long. Germline CDR1 and CDR2: GTSNPN and SVGIG (reference sequence). The germline V and J ends were trimmed by 1 base and 4 bases, with 13 bases remaining between them.

This clone was counted once. The V and J genes are TRBV7-8 and TRBJ1-5; D is ambiguous. Germline CDR1 and CDR2: SGHVS and FQNEAQ. CDR3 size: 17 residues. Between the trimmed V and J ends, which lost 1 base and 4 bases, there was a span of 17 bases. The CDR3 sequence: CASSLGPAYARNQPQHF. The CDR3 DNA reads TGTGCCAGCAGCTTAGGTCCAGCATATGCGAGGAATCAGCCCCAGCATTTT.

The V gene is TRBV6-1, the J gene TRBJ2-4, with unresolved D. Germline V gene lookup returns CDR1 MNHNS and CDR2 SASEGT. The CDR3 extends over 13 amino acids. V gave up 2 bases and J gave up 2 bases, with 4 bases separating them. CDR3 sequence (DNA): TGTGCCAGCAGTGAACAGTCCAAAAACATTCAGTACTTC. Protein: CASSEQSKNIQYF.

This clone was picked up one time. CDR3 in DNA: TGTGCCAGCAGCTTGGGGTCAGGAGGGTGGGAGACCCAGTACTTC. Translating it yields CASSLGSGGWETQYF. V gene TRBV5-4 combines with J gene TRBJ2-5, with D possibly matching TRBD2 (6 bases). This CDR3 contains 15 residues. Germline CDR1 reads SGHNT; CDR2 reads YYREEE (reference sequence). Trimming shortened V by 0 bases and J by 5 bases, and 14 bases separated the two germline ends.

This chain uses TRBV5-1 with TRBJ2-5, with 10 positions matching TRBD1. The germline V gene encodes CDR1 SGHRS and CDR2 YFSETQ. CDR3 length equals 14 residues. Losses at the gene ends were 3 bases for V and 5 bases for J; bases not matched to a gene: 4. This CDR3 is CASSSGQGKETQYF. The CDR3 bases are TGCGCCAGCAGCTCGGGACAGGGGAAGGAGACCCAGTACTTC. The whole variable domain, filled in from reference TRBV5-1 and TRBJ2-5, reads KAGVTQTPRYLIKTRGQQVTLSCSPISGHRSVSWYQQTPGQGLQFLFEYFSETQRNKGNFPGRFSGRQFSNSRSEMNVSTLELGDSALYLCASSSGQGKETQYFGPGTRLLVL.

As regards this clone: The same CDR3 also results from other DNA sequences found in this sample. V usage is TRBV5-1 and J usage is TRBJ2-3, with TRBD1 as a possible D gene (5 bases). In germline, CDR1 is SGHRS, CDR2 YFSETQ. This CDR3 has 14 amino acids. Trimming took off 0 bases at V and 3 bases at J, with 8 bases between the two ends. CDR3 in amino acids: CASSLGAGTDTQYF. The CDR3 bases are TGCGCCAGCAGCTTGGGGGCAGGGACAGATACGCAGTATTTT.

This clone was seen only a few times. The rearrangement links TRBV7-9 to TRBJ1-5, with 7 bases fitting TRBD1. This CDR3 contains 14 residues. Trimming removed 4 bases from V and 5 bases from J; junction bases left unmatched: 5. The germline V gene encodes CDR1 SEHNR and CDR2 FQNEAQ (reference sequence). The CDR3 is CASSSGDSYQPQHF. CDR3 nucleotides: TGTGCCAGCAGCTCGGGGGACAGTTATCAGCCCCAGCATTTT.

The chain couples TRBV4-1 to TRBJ2-1, with TRBD1 as a possible D gene (6 bases). In germline, CDR1 is MGHRA, CDR2 YSYEKL. The length of the CDR3 is 11 residues. V was pared by 4 bases and J by 9 bases, with 7 bases between. CDR3: CASSLRGEQFF. CDR3 sequence (DNA): TGCGCCAGCAGCCTCAGGGGTGAGCAGTTCTTC.

The chain couples TRBV25-1 to TRBJ2-7; tentative D call: TRBD1 (6 bases). CDR1 is MGHDK and CDR2 is SYGVNS in the germline V gene. V was trimmed by 6 bases and J by 3 bases, leaving 9 bases between them. The CDR3 extends over 12 amino acids. CDR3: CASSGQNYEQYF. The CDR3, as DNA: TGTGCCAGCAGCGGACAGAACTACGAGCAGTACTTC.

This clone appeared a single time. The chain links TRBV11-1 to TRBJ2-1; 10 bases agree with TRBD1. Trimming at V came to 1 base and at J to 7 bases, leaving 7 bases not matched to a gene. This CDR3 region has 16 residues. Germline CDR1 reads SGHAT; CDR2 reads FQDESV (reference sequence). CDR3 loop: CASSLVLGQGKNEQFF. The CDR3 DNA is TGTGCCAGCAGCTTAGTTCTGGGACAGGGGAAAAATGAGCAGTTCTTC. The variable domain in full, with the rest retrieved from reference TRBV11-1 and TRBJ2-1, is EAEVAQSPRYKITEKSQAVAFWCDPISGHATLYWYRQILGQGPELLVQFQDESVVDDSQLPKDRFSAERLKGVDSTLKIQPAELGDSAMYLCASSLVLGQGKNEQFFGPGTRLTVL.

V gene TRBV5-1 combines with J gene TRBJ2-2, with a weak D call TRBD2 (6 bases). The V end lost 3 bases, the J end lost 6 bases, and 9 bases lay between the germline ends. The CDR3 totals 13 residues. CDR1 and CDR2 from the germline V gene are SGHRS and YFSETQ. DNA of the CDR3: TGCGCCAGCAGCTCGGAGGGGCCCGGGGAGCTGTTTTTT. Its translation is CASSSEGPGELFF.

J is TRBJ2-3 and V is TRBV20-1, with D unresolved. With 0 bases removed from V and 9 bases from J, the gap between germline ends came to 4 bases. The CDR3 consists of 10 residues. Germline V gives CDR1 DFQATT, CDR2 SNEGSKA (reference sequence). CDR3 DNA sequence: TGCAGTGCTAGAGAACAGACGCAGTATTTT. The encoded protein is CSAREQTQYF.

This chain connects TRBV9 to TRBJ2-6, with D perhaps TRBD1 (6 bases). The CDR3 runs to 14 residues. Trimming took 4 bases from V and 2 from J, leaving 7 bases between them. Germline assignment: CDR1 SGDLS and CDR2 YYNGEE. The CDR3: CASSSGAGANVLTF. The CDR3 bases are TGTGCCAGCAGCTCAGGGGCTGGGGCCAACGTCCTGACTTTC.

The V gene is TRBV25-1, the J gene TRBJ1-1; D unclear. V lost 2 bases and J 1 base, leaving 14 bases between the germline ends. From germline, CDR1 is MGHDK and CDR2 SYGVNS. This CDR3 has 16 residues. CDR3 loop: CASSERSLVGNTEAFF. Here the CDR3 DNA reads TGTGCCAGCAGTGAAAGGAGTTTGGTAGGGAACACTGAAGCTTTCTTT.

The V call is TRBV6-5, the J call TRBJ1-3; maybe TRBD1 (5 bases). Looked up from germline, CDR1 is MNHEY and CDR2 is SVGAGI. V lost 6 bases, J lost 0 bases, and 12 bases lay in between. The CDR3 has 15 amino acids. The CDR3 nucleotides are TGTGCCAGCAGCCCAGGGATTTTCTCTGGAAACACCATATATTTT. Its protein is CASSPGIFSGNTIYF.

The CDR3, as DNA: TGTGCCAGCAGTTTACAGGGGAGTTCCTACGAGCAGTACTTC. This sequence encodes CASSLQGSSYEQYF. This sequence joins TRBV28 and TRBJ2-7; TRBD1 might be the D (6 bases). The germline CDR1 and CDR2 sequences are MDHEN and SYDVKM. The CDR3 contains 14 residues. Trimming shortened V by 2 bases and J by 1 base, and 9 bases separated the two germline ends.

This clone was recorded once. This rearrangement joins TRBV6-5 to TRBJ1-3; 8 nucleotides line up with TRBD1. Trimming cost V 6 bases and J 4 bases; bases outside gene matches: 8. The CDR3 is 15 residues long. CDR1 and CDR2 (germline): MNHEY, SVGAGI. This chain's CDR3 is CASRSTTGAGNTIYF. The CDR3 DNA reads as TGTGCCAGCAGAAGCACGACAGGGGCCGGAAACACCATATATTTT.

This chain links TRBV30 with TRBJ2-6, with D perhaps matching TRBD2 (6 bases). V lost 2 bases and J 0 bases, leaving 11 bases between the germline ends. This CDR3 has 16 residues. The germline V gene has CDR1 GTSNPN and CDR2 SVGIG (reference sequence). The CDR3 here is CAWSFGSGSGANVLTF. The CDR3 coding sequence is TGTGCCTGGAGTTTCGGTAGCGGCTCTGGGGCCAACGTCCTGACTTTC.

The genes are TRBV18 and TRBJ1-2; no reliable D call. Per the germline V gene, CDR1 is KGHSH and CDR2 is LQKENI. The CDR3 has 15 residues. The ends were cut back, 3 bases at V and 3 bases at J, with 14 bases in the middle. DNA for the CDR3: TGTGCCAGCTCACCCCCCATCAAGAGGGACTATGGCTACACCTTC. Its protein is CASSPPIKRDYGYTF.

This clone was detected a few times. The rearrangement links TRBV6-5 to TRBJ1-5, with 7 nucleotides matching TRBD1. CDR1 MNHEY and CDR2 SVGAGI come from the germline V gene. With V trimmed by 9 bases and J by 5 bases, 7 bases remained unmatched. CDR3 size: 13 residues. CDR3 region: CASQVGGDQPQHF. The DNA of the CDR3 is TGTGCCAGTCAGGTAGGGGGCGATCAGCCCCAGCATTTT.

The rearrangement links TRBV3-1 (or the pseudogene TRBV3-2) to TRBJ2-5, with 11 bases lining up with TRBD2. Trimming cost V 2 bases and J 5 bases; bases outside gene matches: 10. Germline CDR1 LGHDT, CDR2 YNNKEL (reference sequence). This CDR3 contains 17 residues. In nucleotides, the CDR3 is TGTGCCAGCAGCCAATCGACTCTAGCGGGAGGTCAGGAGACCCAGTACTTC. It specifies CASSQSTLAGGQETQYF.

The chain links TRBV7-9 to TRBJ2-4; D remains ambiguous. Per the germline V gene, CDR1 is SEHNR and CDR2 is FQNEAQ (reference sequence). CDR3 length: 13 residues. Deletions cut 1 base from V and 7 bases from J, with 8 bases between. CDR3 DNA sequence: TGTGCCAGCAGCTTAGGTACCGGGAACATTCAGTACTTC. It translates to CASSLGTGNIQYF.

The chain is built from TRBV2 and TRBJ2-3, with 13 bases matching TRBD2. The CDR3 is 16 amino acids. J lost 4 bases, V lost 5 bases, and 6 bases had no gene match. Germline V CDR1 and CDR2: SNHLY, FYNNEI. The DNA of the CDR3 is TGTGCCAGCAGTATGCGGACTAGCGGGGGTTCAGATACGCAGTATTTT. Encoded protein: CASSMRTSGGSDTQYF.

The rearrangement links TRBV27 to TRBJ2-7, with 9 bases matching TRBD2. Germline V CDR1 and CDR2: MNHEY, SMNVEV (reference sequence). V lost 4 bases, J lost 6 bases, and 16 bases stayed unmatched. The CDR3 contains 17 residues. The CDR3 spells CASSSLSLAGRRGEQYF. The CDR3 DNA is TGTGCCAGCAGTTCCCTTTCCCTAGCGGGACGACGTGGCGAGCAGTACTTC.

This clone was counted once. J is TRBJ2-2 and V is TRBV27; 9 positions match TRBD2. V trimming: 3 bases; J trimming: 5 bases; junction bases outside the gene matches: 4. The germline V gene encodes CDR1 MNHEY and CDR2 SMNVEV (reference sequence). The CDR3 contains 15 residues. CDR3 region: CASSLRLADTGELFF. The CDR3 DNA reads TGTGCCAGCAGTTTGCGACTAGCGGATACCGGGGAGCTGTTTTTT.

CDR3 region: CASSRLQRQGGDEQFF. CDR3 in DNA: TGTGCCAGCAGCCGGTTACAGAGACAGGGAGGCGATGAGCAGTTCTTC. The chain has TRBV3-1 (or the pseudogene TRBV3-2) and TRBJ2-1, with D perhaps matching TRBD1 (7 bases). V lost 4 bases to trimming and J lost 8 bases, with 21 bases between them. The CDR3 has 16 amino acids. Looked up from germline, CDR1 is LGHDT and CDR2 is YNNKEL (reference sequence).

The chain combines TRBV6-5 with TRBJ1-6; 7 positions match TRBD1. The CDR3 totals 14 residues. Germline-derived CDR1 and CDR2 are MNHEY and SVGAGI. Unmatched junction bases numbered 7, after V lost 5 bases and J lost 9 bases. CDR3 nucleotide sequence: TGTGCCAGCAGTCGGGACAGCAGTAGTTCACCCCTCCACTTT. It is translated as CASSRDSSSSPLHF.